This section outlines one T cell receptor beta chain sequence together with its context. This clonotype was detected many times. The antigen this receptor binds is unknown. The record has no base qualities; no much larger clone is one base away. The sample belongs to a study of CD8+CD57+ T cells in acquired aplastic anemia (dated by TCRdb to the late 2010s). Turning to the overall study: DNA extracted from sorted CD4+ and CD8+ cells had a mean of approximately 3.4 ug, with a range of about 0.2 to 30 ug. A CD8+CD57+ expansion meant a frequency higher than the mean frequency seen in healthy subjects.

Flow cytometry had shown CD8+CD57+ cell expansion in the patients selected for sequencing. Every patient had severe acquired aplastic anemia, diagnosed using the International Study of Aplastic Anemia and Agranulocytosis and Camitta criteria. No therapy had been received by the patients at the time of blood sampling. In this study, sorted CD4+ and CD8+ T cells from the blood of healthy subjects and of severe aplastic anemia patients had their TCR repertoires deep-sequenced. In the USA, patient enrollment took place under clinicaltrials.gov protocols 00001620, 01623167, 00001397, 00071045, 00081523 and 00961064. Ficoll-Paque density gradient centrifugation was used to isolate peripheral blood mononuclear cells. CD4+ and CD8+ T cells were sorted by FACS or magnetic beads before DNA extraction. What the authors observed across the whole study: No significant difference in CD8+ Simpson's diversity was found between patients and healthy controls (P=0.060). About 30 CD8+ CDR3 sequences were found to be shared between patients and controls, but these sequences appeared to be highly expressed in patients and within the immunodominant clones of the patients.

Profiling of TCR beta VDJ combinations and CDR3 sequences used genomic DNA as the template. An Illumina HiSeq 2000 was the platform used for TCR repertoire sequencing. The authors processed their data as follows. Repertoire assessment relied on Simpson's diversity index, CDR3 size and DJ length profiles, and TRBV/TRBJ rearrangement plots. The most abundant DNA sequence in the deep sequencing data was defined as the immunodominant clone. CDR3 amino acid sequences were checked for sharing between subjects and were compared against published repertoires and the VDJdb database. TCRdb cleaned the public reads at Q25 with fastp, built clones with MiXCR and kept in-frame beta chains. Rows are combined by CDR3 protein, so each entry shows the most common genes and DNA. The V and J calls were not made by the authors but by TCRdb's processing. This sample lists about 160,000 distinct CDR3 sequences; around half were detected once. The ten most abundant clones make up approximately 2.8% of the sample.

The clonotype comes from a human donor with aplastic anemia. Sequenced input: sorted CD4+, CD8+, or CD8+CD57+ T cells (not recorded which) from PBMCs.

The nucleotide sequence reads as follows: TGTGCCAGCAGCTTAACCGGGCCCTACGAGCAGTACTTC. It specifies CASSLTGPYEQYF. The chain is made from TRBV7-2 and TRBJ2-7, with the identity of the D gene unclear. The CDR3 starts with the cysteine, ends with the phenylalanine, and has 13 residues. Only the CDR3 region is kept as DNA, spanning 39 bases read in frame from base 1. V is cut by 2 bases and J by 2 bases, and the space between the germline ends is 7 bases. Based on the germline V gene, the CDR1 and CDR2 sequences are SGHTA and FQGNSA.